This entry describes one T cell receptor (beta chain). Its antigen remains unknown. The germline gives CDR1 SGHRS, CDR2 YFSETQ. The CDR3 has 14 residues. With 4 bases clipped from V and 5 bases from J, the junction kept 6 bases outside the gene matches. These data belong to a study of regulatory dendritic cells for organ transplantation. The study, taken as a whole, reports: Naive CD4+ and CD8+ repertoires were highly diverse; memory CD8+ was most oligoclonal. Regulatory dendritic cells appeared to expand memory CD8+ clones less than mature ones.

The repertoire was sequenced with immunoSEQ multiplex PCR; TCRdb's copy has only in-frame clones and lacks some. The table includes some 28,000 clones, about four fifths detected once. FACS sorted CD4+ or CD8+ T cells into CD45RA+ naive and CD45RO+ memory. The clonotype was recovered from a human donor in good health. The material sequenced was naive CD4+ T cells from blood. Subset of the sample: CD45RA+ naive T cells. The chain uses TRBV5-1 and TRBJ2-5, with 9 positions matching TRBD1. This CDR3 reads CASSIGTGWETQYF. The CDR3 nucleotides are TGCGCCAGCAGCATCGGGACAGGGTGGGAGACCCAGTACTTC.